The TCR beta chain under discussion was sequenced for a study of siplizumab effects on memory and regulatory T cells. The germline V gene has CDR1 SEHNR and CDR2 FQNEAQ (reference sequence). The CDR3 contains 12 residues. V dropped 5 bases and J dropped 8; count of bases not matched to a gene: 5. Generated by immunoSEQ multiplex PCR, the TCRdb table keeps only in-frame clones and is missing some. Seen here are approximately 100,000 clones, about 92% observed once, and the top ten hold around 0.73%. The source of this sequence is a human donor in good health. The sample was Tregs sorted from blood. The chain uses TRBV7-9 and TRBJ1-1; 7 bases are a match to TRBD1. This CDR3 reads CASSRGGQEAFF. CDR3 DNA sequence: TGTGCCAGCAGCCGCGGGGGACAGGAAGCTTTCTTT.